Listed below are T cell receptor beta chains from one sample, sequenced in a study of control samples from healthy donors and cancer patients. Method: immunoSEQ multiplex PCR; TCRdb's copy keeps in-frame clones and lacks some. The data show roughly 170,000 clones, roughly 94% seen once. The sequenced material came from blood. The receptor source for this set is a woman younger than 30 in good health. The CDR3 runs from the conserved cysteine through the conserved F or W. D genes are given only for firm matches. Clone size is stated in some rows and not others, as once, few, many or a class when expanded.

j_call clone_size d_call v_call cdr3_aa cdr3_nt
TRBJ1-1 . . TRBV16 CASSRSRGARAFF TGTGCCAGCAGCCGATCCAGAGGGGCCCGAGCTTTCTTT
TRBJ1-5 once . TRBV23-1 CASSQLGRPNQPQHF TGCGCCAGCAGTCAGCTCGGACGGCCAAATCAGCCCCAGCATTTT
TRBJ1-2 . . TRBV6-5 CASSYSGGMAGYTF TGTGCCAGCAGTTACTCGGGGGGGATGGCCGGCTACACCTTC
TRBJ1-2 once TRBD1 TRBV5-6 CASSLGAGGSYTF TGTGCCAGCAGCTTGGGGGCAGGGGGCAGCTACACCTTC
TRBJ1-5 . . TRBV6-2/TRBV6-3 CASSYFAASNQPQHF TGTGCCAGCAGTTACTTTGCAGCGAGCAATCAGCCCCAGCATTTT
TRBJ2-3 once . TRBV9 CASSFPRGDDTDTQYF TGTGCCAGCAGCTTTCCTCGCGGGGACGACACAGATACGCAGTATTTT
TRBJ1-2 . TRBD1 TRBV29-1 CSVMTGGDYGYTF TGCAGCGTCATGACAGGGGGGGACTATGGCTACACCTTC
TRBJ1-6 . . TRBV5-4 CASSSDLGILGNNSPLHF TGTGCCAGCAGCTCTGACCTTGGGATACTGGGGAATAATTCACCCCTCCACTTT
TRBJ2-7 . . TRBV11-2 CASSSTAHVPYEQYF TGTGCCAGCAGCTCAACAGCCCACGTCCCCTACGAGCAGTACTTC
TRBJ1-2 . . TRBV11-3 CASSLVEGYGYTF TGTGCCAGCAGCCTGGTCGAGGGCTATGGCTACACCTTC
TRBJ1-1 once TRBD1 TRBV27 CASSNGQGGAEAFF TGTGCCAGCAGTAACGGACAGGGAGGAGCTGAAGCTTTCTTT
TRBJ1-4 . TRBD1 TRBV23-1 CASSQSIDRGEKLFF TGCGCCAGCAGTCAATCTATCGACAGGGGTGAAAAACTGTTTTTT
TRBJ1-5 once . TRBV5-6 CASSTGTDQPQHF TGTGCCAGCAGCACAGGAACCGATCAGCCCCAGCATTTT
TRBJ1-2 . . TRBV5-6 CASSLADNYGYTF TGTGCCAGCAGCTTGGCAGATAACTATGGCTACACCTTC
TRBJ2-7 . . TRBV11-2 CASSLNRDYEQYF TGTGCCAGCAGCTTAAACAGGGACTACGAGCAGTACTTC
TRBJ1-5 . . TRBV12-3/TRBV12-4 CASSFGGNQPQHF TGTGCCAGCAGTTTCGGGGGCAATCAGCCCCAGCATTTT
TRBJ1-4 few TRBD1 TRBV5-1 CASSWKTGGEEKLFF TGCGCCAGCAGCTGGAAGACAGGGGGCGAAGAAAAACTGTTTTTT
TRBJ2-2 . . TRBV11-1 CASSQLQGSGELFF TGTGCCAGCAGCCAGCTACAGGGCTCCGGGGAGCTGTTTTTT
TRBJ1-1 . . TRBV7-8 CASSRLGTEAFF TGTGCCAGCAGCCGTCTTGGGACTGAAGCTTTCTTT
TRBJ1-2 . . TRBV7-8 CASSAVDSVGYTF TGTGCCAGCAGCGCGGTCGACTCGGTTGGCTACACCTTC
TRBJ1-1 . . TRBV6-5 CASSSDRGKAFF TGTGCCAGCAGTTCTGACAGAGGAAAGGCTTTCTTT
TRBJ1-2 . . TRBV21-1 CASSKRGKDNYGYTF TGTGCCAGCAGCAAAAGGGGAAAAGATAACTATGGCTACACCTTC
TRBJ2-7 . TRBD1 TRBV5-1 CASSSSGTGYEQYF TGCGCCAGCAGTTCCTCCGGGACAGGGTACGAGCAGTACTTC
TRBJ2-5 . . TRBV7-9 CASTRTGQETQYF TGTGCCAGCACTCGGACGGGCCAAGAGACCCAGTACTTC
TRBJ2-4 . . TRBV9 CASSSDTGMGKNIQYF TGTGCCAGCAGCTCCGATACAGGGATGGGCAAAAACATTCAGTACTTC
TRBJ2-7 . TRBD2 TRBV4-1 CASSRVTSGRNREQYF TGCGCCAGCAGCCGAGTAACTAGCGGGAGAAACCGCGAGCAGTACTTC
TRBJ1-3 . . TRBV18 CASSTPINSGNTIYF TGTGCCAGCTCAACGCCCATTAACTCTGGAAACACCATATATTTT
TRBJ1-2 . . TRBV19 CASSAPRGPDDGYTF TGTGCCAGTAGTGCCCCCCGGGGCCCAGATGATGGCTACACCTTC
TRBJ2-3 . TRBD1 TRBV4-1 CASSSALTGASTDTQYF TGCGCCAGCAGCTCGGCTCTAACAGGGGCTAGCACAGATACGCAGTATTTT
TRBJ2-7 once . TRBV6-2/TRBV6-3 CASSYSLAANEQYF TGTGCCAGCAGTTACTCCTTAGCGGCGAACGAGCAGTACTTC
TRBJ1-1 . TRBD1 TRBV30 CARQDRGATEAFF TGTGCCCGACAGGACAGGGGAGCGACTGAAGCTTTCTTT
TRBJ2-7 . . TRBV19 CASSIGDSSGYEQYF TGTGCCAGTAGTATTGGGGATAGCAGCGGCTACGAGCAGTACTTC
TRBJ2-3 . TRBD1 TRBV7-9 CASSWGGTGNTDTQYF TGTGCCAGCAGCTGGGGCGGGACAGGGAACACAGATACGCAGTATTTT
TRBJ1-4 . . TRBV15 CATSRDSATVTEKLFF TGTGCCACCAGCAGAGATTCTGCAACAGTTACTGAAAAACTGTTTTTT
TRBJ1-2 . . TRBV5-4 CASSPGHTNYGYTF TGTGCCAGCAGCCCCGGACATACTAACTATGGCTACACCTTC
TRBJ2-3 . TRBD2 TRBV5-1 CASSLAGLAGGDTQYF TGCGCCAGCAGCTTGGCCGGTCTAGCGGGGGGAGATACGCAGTATTTT
TRBJ1-2 . TRBD1 TRBV6-2/TRBV6-3 CASSSRDRGDYGYTF TGTGCCAGCAGTTCACGGGACAGGGGGGACTATGGCTACACCTTC
TRBJ1-1 . . TRBV2 CALGSMNTEAFF TGTGCCCTAGGTTCGATGAACACTGAAGCTTTCTTT
TRBJ2-1 . TRBD2 TRBV11-1 CASSLIRGGANEQFF TGTGCCAGCAGCTTAATCCGCGGGGGGGCTAATGAGCAGTTCTTC
TRBJ1-2 . TRBD1 TRBV6-5 CASSSTGPKSGYTF TGTGCCAGCAGTTCGACAGGGCCTAAGTCGGGCTACACCTTC
TRBJ2-5 once . TRBV7-6 CASSHTPETQYF TGTGCCAGCAGCCACACCCCAGAGACCCAGTACTTC
TRBJ2-1 . . TRBV27 CASSLQRAYNEQFF TGTGCCAGCAGTTTACAGAGGGCCTACAATGAGCAGTTCTTC
TRBJ1-3 . . TRBV7-6 CASSLTRASGNTIYF TGTGCCAGCAGCCTAACCCGGGCCTCTGGAAACACCATATATTTT
TRBJ2-1 . TRBD2 TRBV19 CASSFGLAGGQNEQFF TGTGCCAGTAGTTTCGGACTAGCGGGAGGGCAAAATGAGCAGTTCTTC
TRBJ1-4 . TRBD1 TRBV6-5 CASKYAAGGNEKLFF TGTGCCAGCAAGTACGCCGCAGGGGGAAATGAAAAACTGTTTTTT
TRBJ1-2 . TRBD1 TRBV3-1/TRBV3-2 CASSQGTGYGYTF TGTGCCAGCAGCCAAGGGACAGGCTATGGCTACACCTTC
TRBJ2-1 . TRBD2 TRBV5-1 CASWEGSYNEQFF TGCGCCAGCTGGGAGGGCTCCTACAATGAGCAGTTCTTC
TRBJ2-1 . TRBD2 TRBV6-2/TRBV6-3 CASSTTVGGRFYNEQFF TGTGCCAGCAGTACTACCGTTGGCGGGAGATTCTACAATGAGCAGTTCTTC
TRBJ2-1 . . TRBV5-1 CASSVQGDEQFF TGCGCCAGCAGCGTCCAGGGTGATGAGCAGTTCTTC